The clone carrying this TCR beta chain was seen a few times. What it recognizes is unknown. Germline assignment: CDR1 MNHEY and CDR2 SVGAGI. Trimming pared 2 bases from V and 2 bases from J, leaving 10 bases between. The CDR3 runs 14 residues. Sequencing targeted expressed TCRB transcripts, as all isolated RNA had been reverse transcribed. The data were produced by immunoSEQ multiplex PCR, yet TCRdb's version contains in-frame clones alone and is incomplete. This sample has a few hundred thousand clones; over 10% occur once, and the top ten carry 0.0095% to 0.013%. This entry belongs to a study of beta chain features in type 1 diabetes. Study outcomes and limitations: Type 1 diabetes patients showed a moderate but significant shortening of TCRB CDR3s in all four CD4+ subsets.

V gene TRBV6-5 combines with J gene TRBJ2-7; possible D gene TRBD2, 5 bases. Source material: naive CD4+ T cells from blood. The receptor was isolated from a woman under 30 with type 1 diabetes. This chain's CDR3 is CASSYTSGAYEQYF. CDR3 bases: TGTGCCAGCAGTTACACTTCCGGGGCCTACGAGCAGTACTTC.